This passage covers 24 T cell receptor beta chains from one sample sequenced in a study of blood T cell repertoires in COVID-19. The data were produced by immunoSEQ multiplex PCR, yet TCRdb's version contains in-frame clones alone and is incomplete. The sample consists of a few hundred thousand clones, around 92% of them appearing once. The specimen was peripheral blood. Every receptor here comes from a woman aged 30 to 39 with COVID-19, enrolled during active disease.

V usage is TRBV6-6 and J usage is TRBJ2-3, with TRBD2 identical over 8 bases. CDR3 length: 16 residues. The V gene end was trimmed by 5 bases and the J gene end by 0 bases; junction bases not matched to a gene: 7. Germline-derived CDR1 and CDR2 are MNHNY and SVGAGI (reference sequence). This chain's CDR3 is CASSRTGTRSTDTQYF. The CDR3 DNA reads as TGTGCCAGCAGTCGAACCGGGACTAGGAGCACAGATACGCAGTATTTT.

The chain recombines TRBV6-2 or TRBV6-3 with TRBJ2-7; D is unclear. This CDR3 is built from 15 residues. Trimming removed 0 bases from V and 0 bases from J, with 9 bases in between. From germline, CDR1 is MNHEY and CDR2 SVGEGT. The CDR3 spells CASSYSSDNSYEQYF. DNA of the CDR3: TGTGCCAGCAGTTACTCTTCCGACAACTCCTACGAGCAGTACTTC.

V usage is TRBV10-1 and J usage is TRBJ2-1, with D perhaps TRBD1 (6 bases). The CDR3 runs to 16 residues. The germline V and J ends were trimmed by 3 bases and 7 bases, with 19 bases remaining between them. Germline assignment: CDR1 WNHNN and CDR2 SYGVQD (reference sequence). The CDR3 sequence: CASSDGGLGARNEQFF. The CDR3 coding sequence is TGCGCCAGCAGTGATGGGGGTTTGGGGGCGAGGAATGAGCAGTTCTTC.

V usage is TRBV27 and J usage is TRBJ2-7; tentative D call: TRBD2 (5 bases). V shed 7 bases and J shed 0 bases, with 16 bases lying between them. The CDR3 spans 15 residues. Germline V gene lookup returns CDR1 MNHEY and CDR2 SMNVEV (reference sequence). In DNA form, the CDR3 reads TGTGCCAGCAATCGTAGCGCACGGAGCTCCTACGAGCAGTACTTC. Translated: CASNRSARSSYEQYF.

In its sample, this clone was seen once. V is TRBV28 and J is TRBJ1-3; D is uncertain. Trimming pared 3 bases from V and 4 bases from J, leaving 13 bases between. CDR3 size: 15 residues. Per germline, CDR1 MDHEN and CDR2 SYDVKM. CDR3 sequence: CASSFTTAAGNTIYF. The CDR3 nucleotides read TGTGCCAGCAGTTTTACCACTGCCGCAGGAAACACCATATATTTT.

This clone was recorded only once. The J gene is TRBJ1-3, the V gene TRBV5-1, with 7 positions matching TRBD1. After removal of 1 base from V and 4 bases from J, the junction contained 2 bases not matched to a gene. CDR3 length equals 14 residues. Germline lookup yields CDR1 SGHRS and CDR2 YFSETQ. In DNA form, the CDR3 reads TGCGCCAGCAGCTTGCAGGGGGACGGAAACACCATATATTTT. It yields the protein CASSLQGDGNTIYF.

The chain joins TRBV7-8 to TRBJ2-7, with a weak D call TRBD2 (5 bases). The CDR3 runs 14 residues. V lost 5 bases to trimming and J lost 0 bases, with 11 bases between them. The germline V gene has CDR1 SGHVS and CDR2 FQNEAQ. In nucleotides, the CDR3 is TGTGCCAGCAGCAAAGAGGGCAGCTCCTACGAGCAGTACTTC. It specifies CASSKEGSSYEQYF.

The V and J genes are TRBV24-1 and TRBJ1-5; perhaps TRBD1 as D (6 bases). The CDR3 runs to 14 residues. CDR1 is KGHDR, CDR2 SFDVKD, per germline. Trimming left V 9 bases short and J 7 bases short, with 18 bases between. The CDR3 coding sequence is TGTGCCACCGCGAACGACAGGTCGGGGCAGCCCCAGCATTTT. As protein: CATANDRSGQPQHF.

The V call is TRBV11-2, the J call TRBJ2-2, with 12 bases aligning to TRBD2. Unmatched junction bases numbered 7, after V lost 6 bases and J lost 5 bases. Germline CDR1 SGHAT, CDR2 FQNNGV. This CDR3 contains 16 residues. CDR3 amino acids: CASSKPGLAGTGELFF. The CDR3 bases are TGTGCCAGCAGTAAACCGGGACTAGCGGGTACCGGGGAGCTGTTTTTT.

This chain connects TRBV11-2 to TRBJ2-5; D possibly corresponds to TRBD2 (5 bases). Germline V gives CDR1 SGHAT, CDR2 FQNNGV. The CDR3 contains 14 residues. The V end lost 5 bases, the J end lost 3 bases, and 13 bases lay between the germline ends. CDR3 DNA sequence: TGTGCCAGCAGCGACGGACTGGGAAAAGAGACCCAGTACTTC. Translated, it gives CASSDGLGKETQYF.

This chain connects TRBV6-5 to TRBJ2-2; tentatively, D is TRBD1 (6 bases). The CDR3 totals 16 residues. V shed 4 bases and J shed 0 bases, with 12 bases lying between them. Germline V lookup: CDR1 MNHEY, CDR2 SVGAGI. CDR3 nucleotides: TGTGCCAGCAGTTCGGACAGCCCCACGAACACCGGGGAGCTGTTTTTT. Amino acids: CASSSDSPTNTGELFF.

The rearrangement joins TRBV5-5 to TRBJ2-1, with TRBD1 as a possible D gene (5 bases). The CDR3 is made up of 13 amino acids. The V end lost 0 bases, the J end lost 7 bases, and 8 bases lay between the germline ends. The germline gives CDR1 SGHKS, CDR2 YYEKEE (reference sequence). The CDR3 nucleotides are TGTGCCAGCAGCTTGGTACAGGCAAATGAGCAGTTCTTC. Encoded protein: CASSLVQANEQFF.

The rearrangement links TRBV10-3 to TRBJ1-1; D is unresolved. The length of the CDR3 is 14 residues. The germline V and J ends were trimmed by 2 bases and 2 bases, with 9 bases remaining between them. Germline CDR1 is ENHRY and CDR2 is SYGVKD. The CDR3 DNA reads as TGTGCCATCAGTGAGCCCCTTCCTAACACTGAAGCTTTCTTT. Translation gives CAISEPLPNTEAFF.

The chain is built from TRBV27 and TRBJ2-2; 16 bases match TRBD2. In germline, CDR1 is MNHEY, CDR2 SMNVEV (reference sequence). CDR3 length: 19 amino acids. The V segment lost 5 bases and the J segment 4 bases; nucleotides outside the gene matches: 10. For the CDR3, the DNA is TGTGCCAGCAGTAGGGGACTAGCGGGAGGGCCTGGAGGCACCGGGGAGCTGTTTTTT. Translating it yields CASSRGLAGGPGGTGELFF.

V is TRBV7-9 and J is TRBJ1-1, with D tentatively TRBD1 (5 bases). There are 14 residues in the CDR3. With 2 bases removed from V and 3 bases from J, the gap between germline ends came to 10 bases. Germline CDR1 SEHNR, CDR2 FQNEAQ (reference sequence). The DNA of the CDR3 is TGTGCCAGCAGCTTATCTACAGGATACACTGAAGCTTTCTTT. It is translated as CASSLSTGYTEAFF.

The gene calls are TRBV19 and TRBJ1-5, with D possibly matching TRBD1 (5 bases). The CDR3 loop spans 15 amino acids. The ends were cut back, 6 bases at V and 1 base at J, with 13 bases in the middle. Looked up from germline, CDR1 is LNHDA and CDR2 is SQIVND (reference sequence). CDR3: CASRNQGLSNQPQHF. The CDR3 nucleotides read TGTGCCAGTAGAAACCAGGGTTTGAGCAATCAGCCCCAGCATTTT.

The genes are TRBV7-8 and TRBJ2-3; 12 nucleotides line up with TRBD2. This CDR3 is 18 amino acids long. V shed 0 bases and J 6 bases; nucleotides not matched to a gene: 10. CDR1 and CDR2 (germline): SGHVS, FQNEAQ. Written as DNA, the CDR3 is TGTGCCAGCAGCTTAGCGGGACTAGCGGGCACCCCTGGGGATACGCAGTATTTT. Its translation: CASSLAGLAGTPGDTQYF.

The chain employs TRBV5-1 and TRBJ2-7, with D perhaps TRBD1 (6 bases). CDR1 SGHRS and CDR2 YFSETQ come from the germline V gene. V lost 0 bases, J lost 4 bases, and 11 bases lay in between. The CDR3 totals 14 residues. The CDR3 loop reads CASSLGTADYEQYF. CDR3 bases: TGCGCCAGCAGCTTGGGGACAGCTGATTACGAGCAGTACTTC.

This chain joins TRBV7-9 and TRBJ1-2; D unclear. V dropped 5 bases and J dropped 0 bases, with 7 bases sitting between them. Germline CDR1 reads SEHNR; CDR2 reads FQNEAQ (reference sequence). The CDR3 contains 13 residues. The CDR3 DNA follows: TGTGCCAGCAGCAGAGACACTAACTATGGCTACACCTTC. Amino acid sequence: CASSRDTNYGYTF.

The V and J genes are TRBV4-1 and TRBJ2-1; 12 nucleotides match TRBD2. This CDR3 is 18 amino acids long. With V trimmed by 0 bases and J by 10 bases, 13 bases remained unmatched. CDR1 and CDR2 (germline): MGHRA, YSYEKL. CDR3 sequence: CASSQENPSSGGAREQFF. CDR3 coding DNA: TGCGCCAGCAGCCAAGAGAACCCCTCTAGCGGGGGGGCCAGGGAGCAGTTCTTC.

The V gene is TRBV19, the J gene TRBJ2-2; 9 bases agree with TRBD2. This CDR3 spans 17 amino acids. The ends lost 3 bases at V and 2 bases at J; junction bases unmatched: 7. The V gene's germline CDR1 is LNHDA and CDR2 SQIVND (reference sequence). The CDR3 loop reads CASSIPPSGTNTGELFF. DNA of the CDR3: TGTGCCAGTAGTATCCCCCCTAGCGGGACCAACACCGGGGAGCTGTTTTTT.

The gene calls are TRBV10-2 and TRBJ1-2, with D possibly matching TRBD1 (6 bases). CDR1 WSHSY and CDR2 SAAADI come from the germline V gene. The CDR3 is made up of 14 amino acids. V lost 2 bases and J lost 2, with 9 bases in between. CDR3 in amino acids: CASSETGRNYGYTF. The CDR3 DNA follows: TGCGCCAGCAGTGAGACAGGGAGAAACTATGGCTACACCTTC.

Concerning this clone: The sample carries other DNA sequences with the same CDR3. The chain employs TRBV6-2 or TRBV6-3 and TRBJ2-3, with no clear D. CDR1 is MNHEY, CDR2 SVGEGT, per germline. The CDR3 extends over 15 amino acids. Trimming cost V 2 bases and J 0 bases, with 9 bases left between them. The CDR3 coding sequence is TGTGCCAGCAGTTACCCCGGCGGTAGCACAGATACGCAGTATTTT. Its translation is CASSYPGGSTDTQYF.

V is TRBV5-4 and J is TRBJ2-3; 10 bases line up with TRBD2. Germline V lookup: CDR1 SGHNT, CDR2 YYREEE (reference sequence). After removal of 4 bases from V and 5 bases from J, the junction contained 4 bases not matched to a gene. This CDR3 is built from 14 residues. The CDR3 coding sequence is TGTGCCAGCAGCGCCACTAGCGGGGTAGATACGCAGTATTTT. Protein: CASSATSGVDTQYF.